The clone carrying this TCR beta chain was seen a handful of times. TCRdb's copy holds only in-frame clones and misses some; the assay was immunoSEQ multiplex PCR. The sample records 110,000 or so clones, around 93% being singletons. This entry is derived from a study of OX40 agonist ivuxolimab in advanced cancers. Looking at the study overall: The patients got ivuxolimab, which is an agonistic anti-OX40 (CD134) antibody. Dosing consisted of intravenous ivuxolimab at 0.01 to 10 mg/kg every 2 weeks. Among those enrolled, mean age was 60 years (range roughly 23 to 90) and about 79% were male.

Between the trimmed V and J ends, which lost 1 base and 6 bases, there was a span of 12 bases. The CDR3 totals 13 residues. Per the germline V gene, CDR1 is GTSNPN and CDR2 is SVGIG (reference sequence). Specimen: CD4+ or CD8+ T cells sorted from blood, collected in a trial of the OX40 agonist ivuxolimab. The clonotype comes from an adult with an advanced solid tumor such as melanoma, head and neck, liver or kidney cancer. The chain is built from TRBV30 and TRBJ1-1; D call uncertain. CDR3 protein: CAWSAGYGAEAFF. CDR3 DNA: TGTGCCTGGAGTGCCGGTTATGGGGCTGAAGCTTTCTTT.